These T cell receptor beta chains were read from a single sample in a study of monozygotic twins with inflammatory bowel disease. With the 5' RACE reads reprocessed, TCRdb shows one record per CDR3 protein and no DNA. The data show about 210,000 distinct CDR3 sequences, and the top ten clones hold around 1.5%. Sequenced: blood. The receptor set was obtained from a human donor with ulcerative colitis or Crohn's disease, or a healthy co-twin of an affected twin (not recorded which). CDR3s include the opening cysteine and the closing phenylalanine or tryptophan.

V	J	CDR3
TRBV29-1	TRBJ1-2	CSVETSRSYGYTF
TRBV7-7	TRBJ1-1	CASSPLPEEVETFF
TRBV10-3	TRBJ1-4	CAISESQAWDEKLFF
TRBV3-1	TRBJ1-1	CASSATASGGAFF
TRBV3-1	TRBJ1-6	CASSLKITAYNSPLHF
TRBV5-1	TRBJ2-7	CASISDSYEQYF
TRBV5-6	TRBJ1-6	CASSLQGLAGSYSPLHF
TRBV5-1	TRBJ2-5	CASSFSGGDKETQYF
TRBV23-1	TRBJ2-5	CASSQHGGGQETQYF
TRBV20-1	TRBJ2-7	CSARGWGQGGDEQYF
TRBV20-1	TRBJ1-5	CSAGRGLGQPQHF
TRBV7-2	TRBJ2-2	CASSLVPPNTGELFF
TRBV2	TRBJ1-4	CASSERLRDKTF
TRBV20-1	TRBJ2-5	CSASPREGAPQETQYF
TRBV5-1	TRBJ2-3	CASSPEELGDTQYF
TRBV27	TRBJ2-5	CASSLFLPGLAEQETQYF
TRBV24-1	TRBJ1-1	CATSDRGPPNTEAFF
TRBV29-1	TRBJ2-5	CSVLTGQETQYF
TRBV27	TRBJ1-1	CASSLPGGNTEAFF
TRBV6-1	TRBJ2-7	CASPGQGGDEQYF
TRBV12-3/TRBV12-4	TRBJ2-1	CASSLIPGGIYEQFF
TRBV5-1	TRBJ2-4	CASSPGWEELLAKNIQYF
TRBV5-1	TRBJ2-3	CASSPPGLAGVTQYF
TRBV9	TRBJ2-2	CASSVAGLELFF
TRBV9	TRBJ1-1	CASSVTGSGGTEAFF
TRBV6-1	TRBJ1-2	CASSPRTGGRDNYGYTF
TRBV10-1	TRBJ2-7	CASSAWGLNEQYF
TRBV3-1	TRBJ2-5	CASSLRGGETQYF
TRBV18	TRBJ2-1	CASSPPVAYNEQFF
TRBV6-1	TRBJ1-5	CASSLFAGNNQPQHF
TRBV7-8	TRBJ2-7	CASSPSSGTGSYEQYF
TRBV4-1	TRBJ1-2	CASSQPRQGAFFYGYTF
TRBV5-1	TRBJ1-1	CASSFGDRENTEAFF
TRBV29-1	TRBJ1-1	CSVVWGFGAFF
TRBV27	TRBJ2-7	CASSRPRTNRPVEQYF
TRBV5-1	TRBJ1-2	CASSLGGSYGYTF
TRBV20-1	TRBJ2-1	CSAAIGTSGRNEQFF
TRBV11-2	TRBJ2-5	CASSPRPGPKETQYF
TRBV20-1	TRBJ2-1	CSASGTGTYNEQFF
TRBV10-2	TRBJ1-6	CASSELWESSYNSPLHF
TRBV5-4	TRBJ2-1	CASSRASGSYNEQFF
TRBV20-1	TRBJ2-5	CSATAPGLEETQYF
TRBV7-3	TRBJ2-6	CASSSRQGAGANVLTF
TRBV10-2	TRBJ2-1	CASASAVEQFF
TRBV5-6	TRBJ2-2	CASSPPLGLANTGELFF